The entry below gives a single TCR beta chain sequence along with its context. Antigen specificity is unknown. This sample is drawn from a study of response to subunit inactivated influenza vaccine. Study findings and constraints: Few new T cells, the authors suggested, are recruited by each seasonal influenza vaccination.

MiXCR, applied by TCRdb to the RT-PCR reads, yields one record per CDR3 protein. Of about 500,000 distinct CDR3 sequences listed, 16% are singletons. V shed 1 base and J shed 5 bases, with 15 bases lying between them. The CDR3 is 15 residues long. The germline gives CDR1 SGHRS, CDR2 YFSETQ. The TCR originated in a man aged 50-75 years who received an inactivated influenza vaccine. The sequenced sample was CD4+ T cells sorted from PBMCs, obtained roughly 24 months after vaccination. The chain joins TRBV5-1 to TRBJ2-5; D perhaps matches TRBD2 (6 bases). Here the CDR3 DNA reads TGCGCCAGCAGCTTGTTAATAGCTGGGGGGGAGACCCAGTACTTC. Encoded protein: CASSLLIAGGETQYF.